This T cell receptor beta chain was identified in a study of blood T cell dynamics during melanoma immunotherapy. Study conclusions and caveats: Unlike progressors, later disease-control patients had W3 repertoires gaining clonality or diversity.

Documented time point: week 3, after first cycle of checkpoint inhibitor. One draw preceded checkpoint blockade; another followed its first cycle at week 3. No patient had earlier systemic cancer treatment, concurrent immunosuppressants, or another active cancer. TCRdb's table, derived via immunoSEQ multiplex PCR, lists solely in-frame clones and lacks some. The data hold roughly 8,900 clones, with 87% observed a single time. Comments on this clone: The target antigen is unknown.

This CDR3 has 15 residues. The V gene's germline CDR1 is SGHTA and CDR2 FQGNSA. V lost 2 bases to trimming and J lost 6 bases, with 15 bases between them. J is TRBJ2-3 and V is TRBV7-2, with D maybe TRBD1 (6 bases). The TCR originated in a human donor with melanoma. Material: blood, obtained from a patient treated with checkpoint blockade. The chain's CDR3 is CASSLTVRGLDTQYF. The CDR3, as DNA: TGTGCCAGCAGCTTAACTGTCAGGGGCTTGGATACGCAGTATTTT.